The 30 T cell receptor beta chains presented below share a single source sample, sequenced in a study of shared clonotypes between healthy human individuals. The data were produced by immunoSEQ multiplex PCR, yet TCRdb's version contains in-frame clones alone and is incomplete. This sample has millions of clones; more than 85% occur once, and the top ten carry about 0.39%. Input material: naive CD4+ T cells from PBMCs. Specified subset: CD45RA+ positively selected. The receptors derive from a man between 18 and 35 years old in good health. Some clones in this sample may be carry-over from other donors' samples.

As concerns this clone: The sample carries other DNA sequences with the same CDR3. The chain combines TRBV15 with TRBJ2-7; 8 bases match TRBD1. In germline, CDR1 is LNHNV, CDR2 YYDKDF (reference sequence). Germline trimming cut 0 bases from V and 4 bases from J; bases unmatched to any gene: 8. The CDR3 is 16 residues long. The CDR3 is CATSRDLAGGSYEQYF. CDR3 DNA: TGTGCCACCAGCAGAGATCTGGCAGGGGGCTCGTACGAGCAGTACTTC.

The chain has TRBV5-1 and TRBJ2-1, with 9 bases that match TRBD1. In germline, CDR1 is SGHRS, CDR2 YFSETQ. The CDR3 extends over 15 amino acids. J was trimmed by 6 bases and V by 1 base; bases with no gene match: 5. The CDR3 DNA sequence: TGCGCCAGCAGCTTGTTTGGACAGGGGATCAATGAGCAGTTCTTC. It yields the protein CASSLFGQGINEQFF.

The V call is TRBV2, the J call TRBJ2-1; TRBD1 aligns across 7 bases. Germline assignment: CDR1 SNHLY and CDR2 FYNNEI. After removal of 10 bases from V and 4 bases from J, the junction contained 7 bases not matched to a gene. The CDR3 has 13 residues. In nucleotides, the CDR3 is TGTGCCACTTTCCGGGACAGATACAATGAGCAGTTCTTC. Amino acids: CATFRDRYNEQFF. Using reference TRBV2 and TRBJ2-1 for the parts outside the CDR3, the full variable domain is EPEVTQTPSHQVTQMGQEVILRCVPISNHLYFYWYRQILGQKVEFLVSFYNNEISEKSEIFDDQFSVERPDGSNFTLKIRSTKLEDSAMYFCATFRDRYNEQFFGPGTRLTVL.

The chain links TRBV6-1 to TRBJ1-5, with D possibly matching TRBD1 (6 bases). Germline V gene lookup returns CDR1 MNHNS and CDR2 SASEGT. The V end lost 7 bases, the J end lost 4 bases, and 14 bases lay between the germline ends. The CDR3 is 14 amino acids. CDR3 region: CASNLQGLNQPQHF. CDR3 bases: TGTGCCAGCAATCTACAGGGTCTGAATCAGCCCCAGCATTTT.

This chain links TRBV18 with TRBJ2-1; 9 nucleotides match TRBD2. There are 18 residues in the CDR3. Germline trimming cut 1 base from V and 7 bases from J; bases unmatched to any gene: 14. Germline V gene sequence: CDR1 KGHSH, CDR2 LQKENI. The CDR3 DNA reads TGTGCCAGCTCACCACGTCCTAGCGGGAATGTGGGGGGGAATGAGCAGTTCTTC. Translated: CASSPRPSGNVGGNEQFF. The full variable domain, in which reference TRBV18 and TRBJ2-1 provide the parts outside the CDR3, is NAGVMQNPRHLVRRRGQEARLRCSPMKGHSHVYWYRQLPEEGLKFMVYLQKENIIDESGMPKERFSAEFPKEGPSILRIQQVVRGDSAAYFCASSPRPSGNVGGNEQFFGPGTRLTVL.

The table lists this clone with a count of one. CDR3 protein: CASSLARGVNELITGELFF. The CDR3 DNA follows: TGTGCCAGCAGCTTAGCGCGAGGGGTGAACGAGTTGATCACCGGGGAGCTGTTTTTT. The chain carries TRBV7-2 and TRBJ2-2, with D perhaps matching TRBD1 or TRBD2 (5 bases each). CDR3 length equals 19 residues. V was shortened by 0 bases and J by 4 bases, with 21 bases between the two germline ends. Germline CDR1 and CDR2: SGHTA and FQGNSA.

The chain joins TRBV11-2 to TRBJ1-1; D is ambiguous. The CDR3 contains 14 residues. V lost 2 bases and J lost 5, with 12 bases in between. Germline V gives CDR1 SGHAT, CDR2 FQNNGV. CDR3 in amino acids: CASSLNDGGTEAFF. In DNA form, the CDR3 reads TGTGCCAGCAGCTTAAACGACGGAGGGACTGAAGCTTTCTTT.

J is TRBJ2-3 and V is TRBV7-9, with D possibly matching TRBD1 (5 bases). The germline V gene has CDR1 SEHNR and CDR2 FQNEAQ (reference sequence). The CDR3 consists of 16 residues. V lost 0 bases to trimming and J lost 0 bases, with 10 bases between them. CDR3 DNA sequence: TGTGCCAGCAGCTTAGCAACGACAGCTAGCACAGATACGCAGTATTTT. Its translation: CASSLATTASTDTQYF.

The rearrangement links TRBV7-2 to TRBJ2-5, with TRBD1 identical over 8 bases. The CDR3 spans 14 residues. Trimming at V came to 5 bases and at J to 5 bases, leaving 7 bases not matched to a gene. Germline V lookup: CDR1 SGHTA, CDR2 FQGNSA. In DNA form, the CDR3 reads TGTGCCAGCAGCCACAGGACAGGGACCGAGACCCAGTACTTC. It translates to CASSHRTGTETQYF.

V gene TRBV15 combines with J gene TRBJ1-3, with D possibly matching TRBD1 (6 bases). The CDR3 runs to 14 residues. V lost 5 bases and J 0 bases, leaving 8 bases between the germline ends. CDR1 LNHNV and CDR2 YYDKDF come from the germline V gene (reference sequence). The CDR3 sequence is CATSGDNSGNTIYF. The CDR3, as DNA: TGTGCCACCAGCGGGGACAACTCTGGAAACACCATATATTTT. The entire variable domain, with the rest obtained from reference TRBV15 and TRBJ1-3, is as follows: DAMVIQNPRYQVTQFGKPVTLSCSQTLNHNVMYWYQQKSSQAPKLLFHYYDKDFNNEADTPDNFQSRRPNTSFCFLDIRSPGLGDTAMYLCATSGDNSGNTIYFGEGSWLTVV.

The chain uses TRBV5-4 and TRBJ2-6; 10 bases align to TRBD1. Germline CDR1 and CDR2: SGHNT and YYREEE (reference sequence). V was pared by 4 bases and J by 0 bases, with 4 bases of the junction left unmatched. This CDR3 comprises 17 residues. This CDR3 reads CASSRDRGLSGANVLTF. CDR3 bases: TGTGCCAGCAGCCGTGACAGGGGGCTCTCTGGGGCCAACGTCCTGACTTTC.

With respect to this clone: This specimen includes other DNA sequences encoding the same CDR3. The V call is TRBV27, the J call TRBJ1-5; 7 positions agree with TRBD1. V lost 3 bases and J lost 2; bases outside the gene matches: 4. Germline CDR1 MNHEY, CDR2 SMNVEV (reference sequence). The CDR3 spans 15 residues. CDR3: CASSFRGLGNQPQHF. For the CDR3, the DNA is TGTGCCAGCAGTTTTAGGGGGCTGGGCAATCAGCCCCAGCATTTT.

V is TRBV7-9 and J is TRBJ2-3; maybe TRBD1 (7 bases). This CDR3 has 15 amino acids. Germline-derived CDR1 and CDR2 are SEHNR and FQNEAQ (reference sequence). V gave up 1 base and J gave up 4 bases, with 12 bases separating them. The CDR3 coding sequence is TGTGCCAGCAGCTTAGATGGAGGGGGCGCAGATACGCAGTATTTT. Protein sequence: CASSLDGGGADTQYF.

The CDR3 DNA reads TGCGCCAGCAGCTTGGTCGCCCGATCCCAAGAGACCCAGTACTTC. Translation: CASSLVARSQETQYF. V is TRBV5-1 and J is TRBJ2-5; no clear D gene. V was clipped by 0 bases and J by 1 base, with 10 bases between them. Per germline, CDR1 SGHRS and CDR2 YFSETQ. The CDR3 extends over 15 amino acids. The whole variable domain, remainder taken from reference TRBV5-1 and TRBJ2-5, is KAGVTQTPRYLIKTRGQQVTLSCSPISGHRSVSWYQQTPGQGLQFLFEYFSETQRNKGNFPGRFSGRQFSNSRSEMNVSTLELGDSALYLCASSLVARSQETQYFGPGTRLLVL.

With regard to this clone: Within the sample, other DNA sequences also encode this same CDR3. The CDR3 sequence is CASSLVGTDTQYF. DNA for the CDR3: TGTGCCAGCAGCTTGGTGGGAACAGATACGCAGTATTTT. The chain is built from TRBV5-8 and TRBJ2-3, with D hard to call. The germline V gene encodes CDR1 SGHTS and CDR2 YDEGEE. The V end lost 0 bases, the J end lost 3 bases, and 5 bases lay between the germline ends. The CDR3 extends over 13 amino acids.

This chain connects TRBV11-2 to TRBJ1-1, with D maybe TRBD1 (5 bases). This CDR3 spans 16 amino acids. CDR1 is SGHAT, CDR2 FQNNGV, per germline. V lost 5 bases and J lost 4, with 20 bases in between. The CDR3 DNA reads as TGTGCCAGCAGCCGCGACAGTGTAATATTGGGCACTGAAGCTTTCTTT. This encodes CASSRDSVILGTEAFF.

The chain uses TRBV10-3 and TRBJ2-1; D remains unclear. CDR3 size: 14 residues. Germline CDR1 and CDR2: ENHRY and SYGVKD. V lost 6 bases, J lost 0 bases, and 9 bases lay in between. CDR3 amino acids: CAISKDISYNEQFF. The CDR3 bases are TGTGCCATCAGCAAAGATATCTCCTACAATGAGCAGTTCTTC.

This clone was observed once. Other nucleotide sequences in the sample specify the same CDR3. The chain joins TRBV7-9 to TRBJ1-1, with no clear D. CDR1 and CDR2 from the germline V gene are SEHNR and FQNEAQ (reference sequence). CDR3 length: 13 residues. V shed 1 base and J shed 5 bases, with 8 bases lying between them. The CDR3 spells CASSLGGWTEAFF. The CDR3 DNA reads as TGTGCCAGCAGCTTAGGAGGTTGGACTGAAGCTTTCTTT.

J is TRBJ2-1 and V is TRBV28; TRBD2 aligns across 9 bases. CDR1 is MDHEN, CDR2 SYDVKM, per germline. J was trimmed by 2 bases and V by 6 bases; bases with no gene match: 8. The CDR3 spans 16 residues. CDR3 bases: TGTGCCAGCAGCCTATGGACTAGCGATACCTACAATGAGCAGTTCTTC. It specifies CASSLWTSDTYNEQFF.

The V gene is TRBV7-3, the J gene TRBJ2-6; D might be TRBD1 (5 bases). Germline V gene sequence: CDR1 SGHTA, CDR2 FQGTGA. Deletions cut 6 bases from V and 0 bases from J, with 9 bases between. This CDR3 has 15 amino acids. The CDR3 region is CASRQTGSGANVLTF. The CDR3, as DNA: TGTGCCAGCAGGCAAACAGGCTCTGGGGCCAACGTCCTGACTTTC. The full variable domain, in which reference TRBV7-3 and TRBJ2-6 provide the parts outside the CDR3, is GAGVSQTPSNKVTEKGKYVELRCDPISGHTALYWYRQSLGQGPEFLIYFQGTGAADDSGLPNDRFFAVRPEGSVSTLKIQRTERGDSAVYLCASRQTGSGANVLTFGAGSRLTVL.

The gene calls are TRBV6-6 and TRBJ1-1; 8 bases match TRBD1. This CDR3 has 15 residues. Germline V gene lookup returns CDR1 MNHNY and CDR2 SVGAGI (reference sequence). The trim removed 6 bases at V and 4 bases at J, leaving 10 bases unmatched. CDR3 in amino acids: CASSSTGVEGTEAFF. The DNA for the CDR3 is TGTGCCAGCAGCTCGACAGGGGTTGAGGGCACTGAAGCTTTCTTT.

The V gene is TRBV7-2, the J gene TRBJ2-1; 9 bases line up with TRBD2. There are 15 residues in the CDR3. Looked up from germline, CDR1 is SGHTA and CDR2 is FQGNSA. The V gene end was trimmed by 1 base and the J gene end by 6 bases; junction bases not matched to a gene: 4. The CDR3 loop reads CASSLGGRATNEQFF. The CDR3 DNA reads TGTGCCAGCAGCTTAGGCGGGAGGGCCACCAATGAGCAGTTCTTC.

J is TRBJ1-5 and V is TRBV15; D is possibly TRBD1 (5 bases). CDR3 size: 17 residues. The germline gives CDR1 LNHNV, CDR2 YYDKDF (reference sequence). The V gene lost 0 bases and the J gene lost 3 bases, with 15 bases spanning the gap. The CDR3 is CATSRDLGAQFNQPQHF. The CDR3, as DNA: TGTGCCACCAGCAGAGATCTTGGGGCCCAATTCAATCAGCCCCAGCATTTT.

This chain links TRBV19 with TRBJ2-7, with D maybe TRBD1 (7 bases). The CDR3 contains 13 residues. Germline V gene lookup returns CDR1 LNHDA and CDR2 SQIVND (reference sequence). With 3 bases removed from V and 9 bases from J, the gap between germline ends came to 15 bases. The CDR3 nucleotides read TGTGCCAGTAGTATTAAGGGGGCGGGGATGCAGTACTTC. This translates into CASSIKGAGMQYF.

This sequence joins TRBV29-1 and TRBJ2-1; D is possibly TRBD1 (6 bases). CDR1 SQVTM and CDR2 ANQGSEA come from the germline V gene. CDR3 length: 12 residues. V lost 5 bases, J lost 7 bases, and 12 bases lay in between. CDR3 nucleotide sequence: TGCAGCGTTAGACAGGATTGGAATGAGCAGTTCTTC. As protein: CSVRQDWNEQFF.

V and J are TRBV18 and TRBJ2-2, with D tentatively TRBD1 or TRBD2 (6 bases each). Trimming took 3 bases from V and 0 from J, leaving 20 bases between them. In germline, CDR1 is KGHSH, CDR2 LQKENI. The CDR3 length is 19 residues. CDR3 bases: TGTGCCAGCTCACCTTTTCGTCTCGGGGGCGGCACGAACACCGGGGAGCTGTTTTTT. It translates to CASSPFRLGGGTNTGELFF.

This clone was found once. This chain connects TRBV2 to TRBJ2-7, with a possible D match to TRBD2 (6 bases). This CDR3 is 14 amino acids long. CDR1 SNHLY and CDR2 FYNNEI come from the germline V gene. Trimming took off 6 bases at V and 7 bases at J, with 19 bases between the two ends. CDR3 loop: CASRRLGRSGEQYF. Written as DNA, the CDR3 is TGTGCCAGCAGAAGACTAGGCCGGTCAGGAGAGCAGTACTTC.

This rearrangement joins TRBV18 to TRBJ2-6; no clear D gene. V shed 3 bases and J shed 2 bases, with 11 bases lying between them. Per the germline V gene, CDR1 is KGHSH and CDR2 is LQKENI. CDR3 length: 16 amino acids. The CDR3 DNA sequence: TGTGCCAGCTCACCCGACCGGACGGCTGGGGCCAACGTCCTGACTTTC. It specifies CASSPDRTAGANVLTF.

The V and J genes are TRBV6-5 and TRBJ2-6, with 8 bases matching TRBD1. The CDR3 totals 16 residues. The junction had 5 bases not matched to a gene; V was cut back by 3 bases and J by 4 bases. Germline V gene lookup returns CDR1 MNHEY and CDR2 SVGAGI. CDR3 bases: TGTGCCAGCAGTTATGGACAGGGTGACGGGGCCAACGTCCTGACTTTC. Translation: CASSYGQGDGANVLTF.

The chain recombines TRBV5-1 with TRBJ2-5; D gene unclear. The CDR3 sequence is 15 residues long. From germline, CDR1 is SGHRS and CDR2 YFSETQ. The germline V and J ends were trimmed by 4 bases and 4 bases, with 17 bases remaining between them. CDR3 DNA: TGCGCCAGCAGCCCGAACAGAGTGGGTCGAGAGACCCAGTACTTC. Protein sequence: CASSPNRVGRETQYF. Looking up the rest from reference TRBV5-1 and TRBJ2-5 gives the full variable domain: KAGVTQTPRYLIKTRGQQVTLSCSPISGHRSVSWYQQTPGQGLQFLFEYFSETQRNKGNFPGRFSGRQFSNSRSEMNVSTLELGDSALYLCASSPNRVGRETQYFGPGTRLLVL.